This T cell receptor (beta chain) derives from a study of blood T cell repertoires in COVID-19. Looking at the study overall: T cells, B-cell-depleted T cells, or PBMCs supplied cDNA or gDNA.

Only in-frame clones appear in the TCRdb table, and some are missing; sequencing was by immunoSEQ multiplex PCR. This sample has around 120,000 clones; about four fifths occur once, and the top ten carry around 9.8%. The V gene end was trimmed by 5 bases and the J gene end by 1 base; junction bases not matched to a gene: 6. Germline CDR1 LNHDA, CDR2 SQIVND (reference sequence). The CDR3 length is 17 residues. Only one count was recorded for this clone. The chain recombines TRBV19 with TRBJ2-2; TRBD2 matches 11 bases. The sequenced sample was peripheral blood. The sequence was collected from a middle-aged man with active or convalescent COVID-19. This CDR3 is CASSYPGLAGNTGELFF. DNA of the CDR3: TGTGCCAGTAGTTACCCCGGACTAGCGGGGAACACCGGGGAGCTGTTTTTT.